Following are 2 T cell receptor beta chains from one sample sequenced in a study of cytomegalovirus exposure and HLA in healthy donors. PCR primers comprised 60 Vbeta and 13 Jbeta primers. Sequencing was performed with immunoSEQ multiplex PCR; in TCRdb, only in-frame clones are kept and a portion is missing. This sample has around 120,000 clones; approximately 80% occur once, and the top ten carry over 2.5%. Sequenced material: PBMCs. These receptors were taken from a male donor in good health and CMV-seronegative.

The chain combines TRBV5-5 with TRBJ1-4, with no clear D. CDR1 and CDR2 (germline): SGHKS, YYEKEE (reference sequence). The CDR3 has 13 residues. V dropped 4 bases and J dropped 5 bases, with 9 bases sitting between them. This chain's CDR3 is CASSGGPNEKLFF. CDR3 DNA sequence: TGTGCCAGCAGCGGAGGACCAAATGAAAAACTGTTTTTT. The whole variable domain, filled in from reference TRBV5-5 and TRBJ1-4, reads DAGVTQSPTHLIKTRGQQVTLRCSPISGHKSVSWYQQVLGQGPQFIFQYYEKEERGRGNFPDRFSARQFPNYSSELNVNALLLGDSALYLCASSGGPNEKLFFGSGTQLSVL.

The chain has TRBV13 and TRBJ2-7; 7 nucleotides line up with TRBD2. CDR3 length: 16 residues. Trimming cost V 4 bases and J 3 bases; bases outside gene matches: 12. Germline values: CDR1 PRHDT, CDR2 FYEKMQ (reference sequence). The CDR3 nucleotides are TGTGCCAGCAGCTCCCGTCTTAGCGGGTCTTACTACGAGCAGTACTTC. It specifies CASSSRLSGSYYEQYF.